Listed here are 16 T cell receptor beta chains from one sample, sequenced in a study of shared T cell receptors in the human thymus (dated by TCRdb to the early 2020s). The library was generated by the immunoSEQ multiplex PCR assay. Drawn from immuneACCESS, this table holds only the in-frame rearrangements with V and J called that TCRdb kept. Clones are partly lost; checked studies trace under half to an unresolved V gene and leave the rest unexplained. The sample includes 500,000 to 850,000 clones, with about 87% observed a single time. More than 0.009% of the sample goes to the ten largest clones. Another study also made use of these data, one on human thymus T cells.

Material for sequencing was thymocytes. These receptors were collected from a boy under two years old with a congenital heart defect. Donor details come from another sample of the same person, matched by shared clones.

The chain links TRBV29-1 to TRBJ1-1, with D tentatively TRBD1 (5 bases). Per germline, CDR1 SQVTM and CDR2 ANQGSEA. The CDR3 loop spans 13 amino acids. V lost 3 bases and J lost 0, with 8 bases in between. Here the CDR3 reads CSVEAGMNTEAFF. The CDR3 coding sequence is TGCAGCGTTGAGGCAGGGATGAACACTGAAGCTTTCTTT. Using reference TRBV29-1 and TRBJ1-1 for the parts outside the CDR3, the full variable domain is SAVISQKPSRDICQRGTSLTIQCQVDSQVTMMFWYRQQPGQSLTLIATANQGSEATYESGFVIDKFPISRPNLTFSTLTVSNMSPEDSSIYLCSVEAGMNTEAFFGQGTRLTVV.

The J gene is TRBJ1-1, the V gene TRBV2, with 9 nucleotides matching TRBD1. Germline lookup yields CDR1 SNHLY and CDR2 FYNNEI. J lost 3 bases, V lost 6 bases, and 5 bases had no gene match. This CDR3 contains 14 residues. CDR3 DNA: TGTGCCAGCAGCCACAGGGGGCGAGACACTGAAGCTTTCTTT. Residues: CASSHRGRDTEAFF.

The chain is built from TRBV29-1 and TRBJ2-3; TRBD1 matches at 7 bases. J was trimmed by 2 bases and V by 6 bases; bases with no gene match: 8. From germline, CDR1 is SQVTM and CDR2 ANQGSEA. This CDR3 is 14 amino acids long. CDR3 coding DNA: TGCAGCGTACAGGGGATTGGTCCCACAGATACGCAGTATTTT. Encoded protein: CSVQGIGPTDTQYF.

The chain carries TRBV28 and TRBJ1-6; 9 positions agree with TRBD1. CDR1 and CDR2 (germline): MDHEN, SYDVKM. Germline trimming cut 4 bases from V and 6 bases from J; bases unmatched to any gene: 7. The CDR3 spans 16 residues. The chain's CDR3 is CASSYSGQGCNSPLHF. The DNA for the CDR3 is TGTGCCAGCAGTTACTCAGGACAGGGGTGTAATTCACCCCTCCACTTT.

The rearrangement links TRBV6-1 to TRBJ1-2, with no clear D. The CDR3 contains 12 residues. Germline V gives CDR1 MNHNS, CDR2 SASEGT. V was shortened by 8 bases and J by 6 bases, with 13 bases between the two germline ends. The CDR3: CASDLSANGYTF. The CDR3 region has the DNA TGTGCCAGCGATCTGAGTGCCAATGGCTACACCTTC.

V usage is TRBV7-2 and J usage is TRBJ1-1; 7 nucleotides match TRBD1. The CDR3 consists of 16 residues. After removal of 6 bases from V and 1 base from J, the junction contained 11 bases not matched to a gene. Germline V CDR1 and CDR2: SGHTA, FQGNSA. DNA of the CDR3: TGTGCCAGCAGTCACTATAAAGGGACAGCGAACACTGAAGCTTTCTTT. Encoded protein: CASSHYKGTANTEAFF.

This chain links TRBV15 with TRBJ1-1; the D is unclear. The V and J ends lost 1 base and 3 bases respectively, with 9 bases between them. The CDR3 runs to 14 residues. Germline CDR1 reads LNHNV; CDR2 reads YYDKDF (reference sequence). The CDR3 DNA sequence: TGTGCCACCAGCAGAGCTTGGGCCCACACTGAAGCTTTCTTT. Translation gives CATSRAWAHTEAFF.

Concerning this clone itself: Sequence at one end of the junction differs from germline and may be a read error. The chain joins TRBV7-7 to TRBJ2-2; the D gene is possibly TRBD2 (5 bases). The germline V gene encodes CDR1 SSHAT and CDR2 FNYEAQ (reference sequence). The length of the CDR3 is 16 residues. Here the CDR3 reads CASSKTKSGFTGELFF. The CDR3 coding sequence is TGTGCTAGCAGCAAGACTAAGTCGGGATTCACCGGGGAGCTGTTTTTT.

The gene calls are TRBV28 and TRBJ2-5; TRBD2 matches at 9 bases. The CDR3 loop spans 15 amino acids. With V trimmed by 7 bases and J by 1 base, 7 bases remained unmatched. Germline-derived CDR1 and CDR2 are MDHEN and SYDVKM. CDR3 sequence reads: CASTRAGGLQETQYF. CDR3 DNA sequence: TGTGCCAGCACCCGGGCGGGAGGGCTCCAAGAGACCCAGTACTTC.

The gene calls are TRBV4-1 and TRBJ2-1; 11 bases map to TRBD2. There are 18 residues in the CDR3. J gave up 8 bases and V 0 bases, and 12 bases lay outside the gene matches. From germline, CDR1 is MGHRA and CDR2 YSYEKL. CDR3 residues: CASSQELLAGAPVDEQFF. The DNA of the CDR3 is TGCGCCAGCAGCCAAGAACTACTAGCGGGGGCCCCGGTTGATGAGCAGTTCTTC.

This clone was counted once. CDR3 sequence (DNA): TGTGCCAGCAGCCCAGAAGAGACAGGGGAAGCTTTCTTT. The encoded protein is CASSPEETGEAFF. V is TRBV9 and J is TRBJ1-1; 7 bases line up with TRBD1. This CDR3 contains 13 residues. Germline V gene data show CDR1 as SGDLS and CDR2 as YYNGEE. Trimming cost V 4 bases and J 8 bases; bases outside gene matches: 8. The whole variable domain, remainder taken from reference TRBV9 and TRBJ1-1, is DSGVTQTPKHLITATGQRVTLRCSPRSGDLSVYWYQQSLDQGLQFLIQYYNGEERAKGNILERFSAQQFPDLHSELNLSSLELGDSALYFCASSPEETGEAFFGQGTRLTVV.

The CDR3 spells CASSLRGQGNEQYF. The CDR3 DNA is TGTGCCAGCAGTTTAAGAGGACAGGGTAACGAGCAGTACTTC. The J gene is TRBJ2-7, the V gene TRBV27, with 8 bases matching TRBD1. J gave up 5 bases and V 2 bases, and 5 bases lay outside the gene matches. CDR1 is MNHEY, CDR2 SMNVEV, per germline (reference sequence). The CDR3 has 14 amino acids.

This chain joins TRBV27 and TRBJ1-6; no definite D call. V lost 6 bases to trimming and J lost 0 bases, with 6 bases between them. This CDR3 has 14 residues. Germline CDR1 is MNHEY and CDR2 is SMNVEV (reference sequence). Written as DNA, the CDR3 is TGTGCCAGCAGCCCGAGCTCCTATAATTCACCCCTCCACTTT. Amino acids: CASSPSSYNSPLHF.

The chain joins TRBV19 to TRBJ1-2, with D possibly matching TRBD1 (5 bases). The CDR3 is made up of 15 amino acids. Germline lookup yields CDR1 LNHDA and CDR2 SQIVND (reference sequence). Trimming pared 4 bases from V and 5 bases from J, leaving 17 bases between. CDR3 DNA sequence: TGTGCCAGTAGTAAAAACTCCCGGGACTCATATGGCTACACCTTC. Protein: CASSKNSRDSYGYTF.

The sample holds one count of this clone. V and J are TRBV11-2 and TRBJ1-5; D possibly corresponds to TRBD1 (5 bases). V dropped 5 bases and J dropped 3 bases, with 20 bases sitting between them. This CDR3 spans 17 amino acids. CDR1 is SGHAT, CDR2 FQNNGV, per germline. Here the CDR3 reads CASSPGGDTHFNQPQHF. The CDR3 nucleotides are TGTGCCAGCAGCCCCGGGGGTGACACCCACTTCAATCAGCCCCAGCATTTT.

The chain combines TRBV5-1 with TRBJ2-1; the D gene is possibly TRBD2 (6 bases). The CDR3 is 12 amino acids. Germline lookup yields CDR1 SGHRS and CDR2 YFSETQ. Trimming shortened V by 7 bases and J by 5 bases, and 10 bases separated the two germline ends. The CDR3 reads CASGASDNEQFF. The CDR3 coding sequence is TGCGCCAGCGGTGCTAGCGACAATGAGCAGTTCTTC.